The next 5 T cell receptor beta chains were all read from a single sample in a study of blood T cell repertoires in COVID-19. Assay: immunoSEQ multiplex PCR; the TCRdb copy retains only in-frame clones and omits some. The sample includes under 110,000 clones, around 90% of them seen just once. Material for sequencing was peripheral blood. Receptor source: a man aged 50-59 years with acute or convalescent COVID-19.

The rearrangement links TRBV4-3 to TRBJ1-5; D not resolved. The CDR3 covers 15 residues. Germline loops: CDR1 LGHNA, CDR2 YSLEER. Trimming took 8 bases from V and 0 from J, leaving 14 bases between them. The DNA for the CDR3 is TGCGCCAGCCGGGGTAGCAGATATAGCAATCAGCCCCAGCATTTT. Its translation is CASRGSRYSNQPQHF.

The rearrangement joins TRBV7-9 to TRBJ1-5, with D unclear. The CDR3 covers 14 residues. From germline, CDR1 is SEHNR and CDR2 FQNEAQ (reference sequence). V lost 5 bases, J lost 1 base, and 9 bases lay in between. CDR3 region: CASSQRGSNQPQHF. DNA for the CDR3: TGTGCCAGCAGCCAACGCGGCAGCAATCAGCCCCAGCATTTT.

This clone occurred a few times. V is TRBV2 and J is TRBJ2-7; 10 nucleotides agree with TRBD1. Losses at the gene ends were 6 bases for V and 2 bases for J; bases not matched to a gene: 1. Germline V lookup: CDR1 SNHLY, CDR2 FYNNEI. The CDR3 covers 13 residues. The CDR3 loop is CASRTGGAYEQYF. The CDR3 nucleotides are TGTGCCAGCAGGACAGGGGGCGCCTACGAGCAGTACTTC. The full variable domain, completed using reference TRBV2 and TRBJ2-7, is EPEVTQTPSHQVTQMGQEVILRCVPISNHLYFYWYRQILGQKVEFLVSFYNNEISEKSEIFDDQFSVERPDGSNFTLKIRSTKLEDSAMYFCASRTGGAYEQYFGPGTRLTVT.

The genes are TRBV7-9 and TRBJ1-4; D might be TRBD1 (5 bases). This CDR3 region has 16 residues. Germline CDR1 reads SEHNR; CDR2 reads FQNEAQ (reference sequence). The ends were cut back, 5 bases at V and 0 bases at J, with 13 bases in the middle. Here the CDR3 reads CASSGRGLATNEKLFF. CDR3 bases: TGTGCCAGCAGCGGGCGGGGACTTGCAACTAATGAAAAACTGTTTTTT.

The genes are TRBV28 and TRBJ1-1; 8 bases map to TRBD1. The CDR3 sequence is 15 residues long. Germline CDR1 and CDR2: MDHEN and SYDVKM. The junction had 5 bases not matched to a gene; V was cut back by 1 base and J by 4 bases. CDR3 in DNA: TGTGCCAGCAGTTTATCAGGGGGCTTGGGCACTGAAGCTTTCTTT. Amino acids: CASSLSGGLGTEAFF.